This entry concerns a single T cell receptor beta chain. Its target is not known. The sample is drawn from a study of vaccination effects on CD4 cells after COVID-19. The CDR3 spans 15 residues. The V end lost 2 bases, the J end lost 3 bases, and 11 bases lay between the germline ends. Per the germline V gene, CDR1 is MNHEY and CDR2 is SVGAGI. Sequencing was preceded by expansion of antigen-specific CD4+ T cells with viral peptide pools in the ViraFEST assay. Investigators separated out CD4+ T cells once around nine days of culture had passed. Every participant took two doses of the BNT162b2 or mRNA-1273 vaccine. Generated by immunoSEQ multiplex PCR, the TCRdb table keeps only in-frame clones and is missing some. This table holds tens of thousands of clones, 60% to 75% found once.

The sequenced sample was CD4+ T cells from PBMCs cultured with HCoV-229E spike peptides, obtained after COVID-19 vaccination. This chain uses TRBV6-5 with TRBJ2-1; D is perhaps TRBD1 (5 bases). The TCR sequence derives from a human donor who received a COVID-19 vaccine. The CDR3 spells CASSYRGTLYNEQFF. CDR3 DNA: TGTGCCAGCAGTTACAGGGGAACTCTCTACAATGAGCAGTTCTTC.